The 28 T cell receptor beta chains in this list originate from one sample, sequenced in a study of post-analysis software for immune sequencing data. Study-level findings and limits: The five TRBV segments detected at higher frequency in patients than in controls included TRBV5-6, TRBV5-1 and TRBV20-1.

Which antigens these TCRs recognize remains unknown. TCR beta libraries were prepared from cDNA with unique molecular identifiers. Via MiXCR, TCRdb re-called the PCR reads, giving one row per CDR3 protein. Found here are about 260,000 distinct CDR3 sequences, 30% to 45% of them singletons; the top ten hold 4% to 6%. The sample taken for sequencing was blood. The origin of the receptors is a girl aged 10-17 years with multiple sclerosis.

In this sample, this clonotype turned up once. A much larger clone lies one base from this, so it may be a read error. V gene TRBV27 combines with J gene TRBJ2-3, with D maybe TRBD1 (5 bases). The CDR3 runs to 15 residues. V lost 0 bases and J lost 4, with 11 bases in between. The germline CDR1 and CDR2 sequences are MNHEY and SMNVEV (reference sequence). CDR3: CASSLSGASPDTQYF. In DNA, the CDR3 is TGTGCCAGCAGTTTATCAGGGGCCTCCCCAGATACGCAGTATTTT.

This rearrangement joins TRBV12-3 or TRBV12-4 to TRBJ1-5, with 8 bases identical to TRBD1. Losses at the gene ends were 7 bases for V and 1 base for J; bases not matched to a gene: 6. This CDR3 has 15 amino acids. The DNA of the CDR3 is TGTGCCAGCAAGCTGGACAGGGTGAGCAATCAGCCCCAGCATTTT. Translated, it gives CASKLDRVSNQPQHF.

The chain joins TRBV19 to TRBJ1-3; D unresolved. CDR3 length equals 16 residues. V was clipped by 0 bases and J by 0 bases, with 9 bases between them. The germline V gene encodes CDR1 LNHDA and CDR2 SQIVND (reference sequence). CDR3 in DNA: TGTGCCAGTAGTATAGACCTACAGTTCTCTGGAAACACCATATATTTT. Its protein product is CASSIDLQFSGNTIYF.

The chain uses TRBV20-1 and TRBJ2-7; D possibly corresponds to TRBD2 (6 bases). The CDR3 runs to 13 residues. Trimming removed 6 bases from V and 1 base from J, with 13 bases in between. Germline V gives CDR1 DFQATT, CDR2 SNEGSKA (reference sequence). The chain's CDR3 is CSAAGSGSYEQYF. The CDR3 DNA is TGCAGTGCCGCCGGTAGCGGATCCTACGAGCAGTACTTC.

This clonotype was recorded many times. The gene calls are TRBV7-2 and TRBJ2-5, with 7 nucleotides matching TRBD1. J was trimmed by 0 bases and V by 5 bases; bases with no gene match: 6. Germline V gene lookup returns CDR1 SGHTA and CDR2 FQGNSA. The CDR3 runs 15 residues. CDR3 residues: CASSPLGQYQETQYF. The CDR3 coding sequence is TGTGCCAGCAGCCCCCTGGGACAGTACCAAGAGACCCAGTACTTC.

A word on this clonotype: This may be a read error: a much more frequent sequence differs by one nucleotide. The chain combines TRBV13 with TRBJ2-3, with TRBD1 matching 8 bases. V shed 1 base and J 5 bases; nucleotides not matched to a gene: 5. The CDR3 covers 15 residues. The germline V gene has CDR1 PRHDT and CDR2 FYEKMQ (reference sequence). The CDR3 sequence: CASSLVGTGRDTQYF. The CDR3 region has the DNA TGTGCCAGCAGCTTAGTCGGGACAGGTCGAGATACGCAGTATTTT. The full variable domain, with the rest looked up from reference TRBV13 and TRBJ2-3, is AAGVIQSPRHLIKEKRETATLKCYPIPRHDTVYWYQQGPGQDPQFLISFYEKMQSDKGSIPDRFSAQQFSDYHSELNMSSLELGDSALYFCASSLVGTGRDTQYFGPGTRLTVL.

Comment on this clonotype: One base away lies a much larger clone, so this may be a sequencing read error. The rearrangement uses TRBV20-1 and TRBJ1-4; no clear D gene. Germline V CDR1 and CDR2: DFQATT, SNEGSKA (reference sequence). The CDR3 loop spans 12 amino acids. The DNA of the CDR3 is TGCAGTGCTGACGCCTCTAATGGAAAACTGTTTTTT. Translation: CSADASNGKLFF.

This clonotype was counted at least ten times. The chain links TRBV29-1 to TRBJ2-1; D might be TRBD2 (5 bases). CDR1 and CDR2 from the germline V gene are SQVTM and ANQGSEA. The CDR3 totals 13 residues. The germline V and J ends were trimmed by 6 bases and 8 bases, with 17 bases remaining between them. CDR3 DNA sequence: TGCAGCGTAAGCGGCATACTAAGGGATGAGCAGTTCTTC. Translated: CSVSGILRDEQFF.

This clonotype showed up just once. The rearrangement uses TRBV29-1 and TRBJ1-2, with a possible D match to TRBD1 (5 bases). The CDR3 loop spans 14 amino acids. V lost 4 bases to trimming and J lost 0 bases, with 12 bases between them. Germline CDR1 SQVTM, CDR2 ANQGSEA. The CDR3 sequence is CSVGEGSANYGYTF. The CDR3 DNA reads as TGCAGCGTTGGTGAGGGGTCGGCTAACTATGGCTACACCTTC.

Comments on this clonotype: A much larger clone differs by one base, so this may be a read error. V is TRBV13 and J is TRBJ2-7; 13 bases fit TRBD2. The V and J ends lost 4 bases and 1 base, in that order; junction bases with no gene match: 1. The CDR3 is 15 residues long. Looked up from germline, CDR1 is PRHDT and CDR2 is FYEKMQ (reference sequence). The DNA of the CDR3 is TGTGCCAGCAGCTCGGGACTAGCGGGATCCTACGAGCAGTACGTC. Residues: CASSSGLAGSYEQYV.

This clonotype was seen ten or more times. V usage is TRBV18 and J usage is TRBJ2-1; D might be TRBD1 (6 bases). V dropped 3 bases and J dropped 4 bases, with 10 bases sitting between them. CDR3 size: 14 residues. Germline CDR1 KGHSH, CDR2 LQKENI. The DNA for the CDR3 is TGTGCCAGCTCACCCGGGACACATTACAATGAGCAGTTCTTC. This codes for CASSPGTHYNEQFF.

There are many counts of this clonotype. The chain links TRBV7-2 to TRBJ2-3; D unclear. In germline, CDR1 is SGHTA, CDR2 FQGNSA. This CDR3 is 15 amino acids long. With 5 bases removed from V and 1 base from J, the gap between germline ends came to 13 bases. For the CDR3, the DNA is TGTGCCAGCAGCCGTAGCCTAGGAGGCACAGATACGCAGTATTTT. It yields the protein CASSRSLGGTDTQYF.

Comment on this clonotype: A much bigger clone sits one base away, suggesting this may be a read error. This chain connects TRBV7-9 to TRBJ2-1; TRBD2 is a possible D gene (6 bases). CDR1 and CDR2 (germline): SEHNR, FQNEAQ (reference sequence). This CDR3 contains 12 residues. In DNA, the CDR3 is TGTACCAGCAGCTTGACTAGTAACGAGCAGTTCTTC. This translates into CTSSLTSNEQFF. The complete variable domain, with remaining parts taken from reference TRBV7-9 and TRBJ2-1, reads DTGVSQNPRHKITKRGQNVTFRCDPISEHNRLYWYRQTLGQGPEFLTYFQNEAQLEKSRLLSDRFSAERPKGSFSTLEIQRTEQGDSAMYLCTSSLTSNEQFFGPGTRLTVL.

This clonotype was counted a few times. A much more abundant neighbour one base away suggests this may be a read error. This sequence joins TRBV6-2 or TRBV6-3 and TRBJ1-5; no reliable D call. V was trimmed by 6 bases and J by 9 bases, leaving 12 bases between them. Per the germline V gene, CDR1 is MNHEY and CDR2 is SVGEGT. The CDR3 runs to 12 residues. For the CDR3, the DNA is TGTGCCAGCAGCCTCCAGCATCGGCCCCAGCATTTT. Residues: CASSLQHRPQHF.

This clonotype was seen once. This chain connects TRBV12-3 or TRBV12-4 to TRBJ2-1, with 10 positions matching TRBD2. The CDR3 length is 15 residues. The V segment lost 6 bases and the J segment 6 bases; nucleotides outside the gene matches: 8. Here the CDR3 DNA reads TGTGCCAGCAGCTCAACTAGCGGGAATGGCAATGAGCAGTTCTTC. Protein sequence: CASSSTSGNGNEQFF.

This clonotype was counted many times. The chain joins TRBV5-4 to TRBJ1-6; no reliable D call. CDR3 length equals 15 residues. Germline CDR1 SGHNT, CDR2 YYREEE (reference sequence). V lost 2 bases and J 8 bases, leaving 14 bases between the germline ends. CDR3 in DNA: TGTGCCAGCAGCTTATCGACGCTGGCTGATTCACCCCTCCACTTT. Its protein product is CASSLSTLADSPLHF.

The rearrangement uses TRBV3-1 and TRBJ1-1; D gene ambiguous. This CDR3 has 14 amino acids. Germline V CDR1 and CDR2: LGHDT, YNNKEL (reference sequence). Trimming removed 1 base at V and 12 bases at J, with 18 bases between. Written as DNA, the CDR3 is TGTGCCAGCAGCCAAGGCTCGGTTGGGCGCCAAACTTTCTTT. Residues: CASSQGSVGRQTFF.

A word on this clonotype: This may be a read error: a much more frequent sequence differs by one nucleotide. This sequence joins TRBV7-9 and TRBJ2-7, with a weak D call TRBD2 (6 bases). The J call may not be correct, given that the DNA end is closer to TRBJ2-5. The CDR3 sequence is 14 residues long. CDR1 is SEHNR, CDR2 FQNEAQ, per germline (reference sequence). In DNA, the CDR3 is TGTGCCAGCAACCCGGGGACTTCTACAGAGACCCAGTACTTC. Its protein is CASNPGTSTETQYF.

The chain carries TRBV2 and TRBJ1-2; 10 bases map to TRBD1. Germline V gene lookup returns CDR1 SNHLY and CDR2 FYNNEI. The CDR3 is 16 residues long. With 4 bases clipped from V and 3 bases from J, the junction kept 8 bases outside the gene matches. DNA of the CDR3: TGTGCCAGCAGTGGGGACAGGGGATTTGGGGACTATGGCTACACCTTC. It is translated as CASSGDRGFGDYGYTF.

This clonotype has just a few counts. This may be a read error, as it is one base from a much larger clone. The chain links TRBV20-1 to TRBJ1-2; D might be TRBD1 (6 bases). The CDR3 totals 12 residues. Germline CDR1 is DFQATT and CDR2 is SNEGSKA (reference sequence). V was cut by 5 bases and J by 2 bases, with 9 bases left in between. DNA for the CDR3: TGCAGTGCTGGGGGCGACAACTATGGCTACACCTTC. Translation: CSAGGDNYGYTF.

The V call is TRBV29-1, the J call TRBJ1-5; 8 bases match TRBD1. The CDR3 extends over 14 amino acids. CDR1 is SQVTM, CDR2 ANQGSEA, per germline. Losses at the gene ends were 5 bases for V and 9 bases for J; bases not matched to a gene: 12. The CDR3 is CSVRGQGVEWPQHF. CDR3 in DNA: TGCAGCGTTCGAGGACAGGGTGTAGAATGGCCCCAGCATTTT.

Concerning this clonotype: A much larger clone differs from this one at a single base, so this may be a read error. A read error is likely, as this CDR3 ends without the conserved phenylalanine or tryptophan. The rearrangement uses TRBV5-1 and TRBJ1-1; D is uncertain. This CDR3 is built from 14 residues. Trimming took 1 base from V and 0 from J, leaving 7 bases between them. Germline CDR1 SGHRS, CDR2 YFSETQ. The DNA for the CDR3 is TGCGCCAGCAGCTTGACGGGGATGAACACTGAAGCTTTCTCT. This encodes CASSLTGMNTEAFS.

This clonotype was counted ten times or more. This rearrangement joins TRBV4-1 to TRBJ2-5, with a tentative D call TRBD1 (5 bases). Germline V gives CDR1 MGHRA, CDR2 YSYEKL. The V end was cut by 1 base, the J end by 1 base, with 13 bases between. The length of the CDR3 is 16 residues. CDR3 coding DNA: TGCGCCAGCAGCCAAGGGGTAATGGGGCCCCAAGAGACCCAGTACTTC. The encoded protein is CASSQGVMGPQETQYF.

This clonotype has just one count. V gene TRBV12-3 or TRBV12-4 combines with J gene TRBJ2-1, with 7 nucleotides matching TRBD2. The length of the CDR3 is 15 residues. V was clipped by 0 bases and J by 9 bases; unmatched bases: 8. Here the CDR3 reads CASSLASGYVIEQFF. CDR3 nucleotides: TGTGCCAGCAGTTTAGCTAGCGGGTATGTGATTGAGCAGTTCTTC.

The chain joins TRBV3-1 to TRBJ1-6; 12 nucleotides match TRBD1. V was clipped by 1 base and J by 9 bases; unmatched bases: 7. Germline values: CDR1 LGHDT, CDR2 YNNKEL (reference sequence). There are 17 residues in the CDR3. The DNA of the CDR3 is TGTGCCAGCAGCCAAGGGGACAGGGGGCCGGAGCGTTCACCCCTCCACTTT. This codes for CASSQGDRGPERSPLHF.

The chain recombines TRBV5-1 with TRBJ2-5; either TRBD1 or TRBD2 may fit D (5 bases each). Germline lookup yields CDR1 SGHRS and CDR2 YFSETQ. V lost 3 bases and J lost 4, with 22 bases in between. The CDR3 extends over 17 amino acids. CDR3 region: CASSSLTGAVDGETQYF. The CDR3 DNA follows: TGCGCCAGCAGCTCCCTCACCGGGGCGGTTGATGGAGAGACCCAGTACTTC.

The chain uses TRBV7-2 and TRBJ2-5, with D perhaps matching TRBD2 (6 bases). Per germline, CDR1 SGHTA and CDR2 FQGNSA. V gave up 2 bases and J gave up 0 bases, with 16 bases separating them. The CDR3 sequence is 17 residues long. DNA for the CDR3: TGTGCCAGCAGCTTATTTGGCTGGCGGAGGGACCAAGAGACCCAGTACTTC. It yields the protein CASSLFGWRRDQETQYF.

The CDR3 nucleotides are TGTGCCAGCAGCCGGGGAGAAGAGACCCAGTTCTTC. Translated, it gives CASSRGEETQFF. The rearrangement joins TRBV11-2 to TRBJ2-5, with a tentative D call TRBD2 (5 bases). The DNA end favors TRBJ2-1, so the J call may be wrong. CDR1 and CDR2 from the germline V gene are SGHAT and FQNNGV. This CDR3 has 12 residues.